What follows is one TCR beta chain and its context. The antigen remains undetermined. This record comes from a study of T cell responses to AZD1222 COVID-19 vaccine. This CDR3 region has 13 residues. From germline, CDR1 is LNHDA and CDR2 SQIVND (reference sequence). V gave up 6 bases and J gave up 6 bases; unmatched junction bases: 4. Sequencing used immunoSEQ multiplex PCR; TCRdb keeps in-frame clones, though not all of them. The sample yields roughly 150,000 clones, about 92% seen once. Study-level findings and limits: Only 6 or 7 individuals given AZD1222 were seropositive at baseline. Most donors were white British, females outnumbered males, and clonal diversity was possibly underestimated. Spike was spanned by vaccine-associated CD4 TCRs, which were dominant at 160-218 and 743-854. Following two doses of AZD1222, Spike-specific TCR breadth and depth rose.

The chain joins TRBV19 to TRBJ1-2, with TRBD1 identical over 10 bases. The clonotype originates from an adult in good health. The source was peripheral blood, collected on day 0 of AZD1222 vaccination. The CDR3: CASRVTGGDGYTF. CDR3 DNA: TGTGCCAGTAGGGTGACAGGGGGCGATGGCTACACCTTC.